The rows below give T cell receptor beta chains drawn from one sample of a study of blood T cell repertoires in COVID-19. Only in-frame clones appear in the TCRdb table, and some are missing; sequencing was by immunoSEQ multiplex PCR. Of under 250,000 clones listed, 85% are singletons. Sequenced input: peripheral blood. The receptors originated from a man over 45 who had recovered from COVID-19. The CDR3 runs from the conserved cysteine through the conserved F or W. A D gene is named only where the DNA matches it firmly.

>TRBJ2-7|.|TRBV12-3/TRBV12-4
TGTGCCAGCAGTGACAGATACGAGCAGTACTTC
CASSDRYEQYF
>TRBJ2-7|TRBD2|TRBV4-2
TGTGCCAGCAGCTTCACTAGCGGGAGGCCCTCCTACGAGCAGTACTTC
CASSFTSGRPSYEQYF
>TRBJ2-1|.|TRBV9
TGTGCCAGCAGCGTAGCTGCCGGGACATCCATCTACAATGAGCAGTTCTTC
CASSVAAGTSIYNEQFF
>TRBJ2-2|TRBD1|TRBV10-3
TGTGCCATCAGCGGTCAGGGGGCGCACACCGGGGAGCTGTTTTTT
CAISGQGAHTGELFF
>TRBJ2-5|.|TRBV29-1
TGCAGCGTTGATGACAGCCCCCAAGAGACCCAGTACTTC
CSVDDSPQETQYF
>TRBJ2-5|TRBD2|TRBV5-1
TGCGCCAGCAGCTTGGAGGGACTAGAGGTGGAGACCCAGTACTTC
CASSLEGLEVETQYF
>TRBJ2-7|TRBD1|TRBV23-1
TGCGCCAGCAAAAAATTGACAGGGGAAGTGAACGAGCAGTACTTC
CASKKLTGEVNEQYF
>TRBJ2-2|.|TRBV6-5
TGTGCCAGCAAAACCGGGACATTCTATGCCGGGGAGCTGTTTTTT
CASKTGTFYAGELFF
>TRBJ2-2|TRBD2|TRBV19
TGTGCCAGTAGGAAGGCGGGAGCCTCCCCAGCCGGGGAGCTGTTTTTT
CASRKAGASPAGELFF
>TRBJ2-7|TRBD2|TRBV27
TGTGCCAGCAGTACAGACGGACTAGCTTCCTACGAGCAGTACTTC
CASSTDGLASYEQYF
>TRBJ2-5|.|TRBV21-1
TGTGCCAGCATCAACAGGGGTCAAGAGACCCAGTACTTC
CASINRGQETQYF
>TRBJ2-3|.|TRBV5-1
TGCGCCAGCAGCACCGGAGCCTGGAGGATTACTAGCACAGATACGCAGTATTTT
CASSTGAWRITSTDTQYF
>TRBJ1-2|.|TRBV28
TGTGCCAGCAGTCTAACACGGACAGCCTTCTATGGCTACACCTTC
CASSLTRTAFYGYTF
>TRBJ1-4|TRBD1|TRBV27
TGTGCCAGCAGAGACAGGGCGGTTGGCAATGAAAAACTGTTTTTT
CASRDRAVGNEKLFF
>TRBJ2-1|TRBD2|TRBV18
TGTGCCAGCTCACTTACTAGCGGGAGCGGCTACAATGAGCAGTTCTTC
CASSLTSGSGYNEQFF
>TRBJ2-3|TRBD2|TRBV27
TGTGCCAACTTTAGCGGGATCGCGCAGTATTTT
CANFSGIAQYF